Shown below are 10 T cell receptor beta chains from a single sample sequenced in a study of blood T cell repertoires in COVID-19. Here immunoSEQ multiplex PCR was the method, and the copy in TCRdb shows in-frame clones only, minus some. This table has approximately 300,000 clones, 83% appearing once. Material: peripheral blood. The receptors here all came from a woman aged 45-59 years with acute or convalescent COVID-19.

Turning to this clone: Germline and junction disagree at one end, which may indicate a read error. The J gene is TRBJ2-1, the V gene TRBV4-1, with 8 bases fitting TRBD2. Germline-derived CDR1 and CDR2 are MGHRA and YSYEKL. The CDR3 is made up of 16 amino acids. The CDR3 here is CASSQYERGPYYEQFF. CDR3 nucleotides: TGCGCCAGCAGCCAATATGAGCGGGGGCCCTACTATGAGCAGTTCTTC.

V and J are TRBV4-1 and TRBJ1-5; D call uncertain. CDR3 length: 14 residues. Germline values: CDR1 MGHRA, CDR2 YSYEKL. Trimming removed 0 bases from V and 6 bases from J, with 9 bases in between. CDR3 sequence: CASSQEGAGQPQHF. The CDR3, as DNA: TGCGCCAGCAGCCAAGAAGGAGCGGGTCAGCCCCAGCATTTT.

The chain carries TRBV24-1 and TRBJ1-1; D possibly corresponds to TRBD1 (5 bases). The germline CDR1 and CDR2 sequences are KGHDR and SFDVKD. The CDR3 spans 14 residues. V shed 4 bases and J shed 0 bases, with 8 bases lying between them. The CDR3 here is CATSEGGVNTEAFF. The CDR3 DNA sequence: TGTGCCACCAGTGAGGGAGGGGTGAACACTGAAGCTTTCTTT.

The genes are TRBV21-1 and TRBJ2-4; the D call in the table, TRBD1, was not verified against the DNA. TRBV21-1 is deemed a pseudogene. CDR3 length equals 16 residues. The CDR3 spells CASSPRTAEAKNIQYF. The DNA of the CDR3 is TGTGCCAGCAGCCCGAGGACAGCGGAAGCCAAAAACATTCAGTACTTC.

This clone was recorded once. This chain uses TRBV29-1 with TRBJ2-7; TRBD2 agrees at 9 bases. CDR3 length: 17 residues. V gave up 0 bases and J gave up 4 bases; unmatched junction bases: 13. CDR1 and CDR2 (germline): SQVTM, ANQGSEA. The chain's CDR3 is CSVEDTGDGGRGYEQYF. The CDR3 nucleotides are TGCAGCGTTGAAGATACAGGGGATGGCGGGAGGGGATACGAGCAGTACTTC.

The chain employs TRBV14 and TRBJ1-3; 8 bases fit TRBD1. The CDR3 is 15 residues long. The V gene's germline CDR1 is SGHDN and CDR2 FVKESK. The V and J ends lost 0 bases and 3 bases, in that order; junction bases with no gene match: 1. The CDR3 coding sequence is TGTGCCAGCAGCCAAGAGGACAGGGTTGGAAACACCATATATTTT. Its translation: CASSQEDRVGNTIYF.

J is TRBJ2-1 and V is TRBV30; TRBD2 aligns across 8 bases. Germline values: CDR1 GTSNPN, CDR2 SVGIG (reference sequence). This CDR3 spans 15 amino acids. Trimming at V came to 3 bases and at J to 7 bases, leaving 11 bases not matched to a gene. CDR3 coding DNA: TGTGCCTGGAGAGATGTAGGTGGCGGGAGGAATGAGCAGTTCTTC. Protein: CAWRDVGGGRNEQFF.

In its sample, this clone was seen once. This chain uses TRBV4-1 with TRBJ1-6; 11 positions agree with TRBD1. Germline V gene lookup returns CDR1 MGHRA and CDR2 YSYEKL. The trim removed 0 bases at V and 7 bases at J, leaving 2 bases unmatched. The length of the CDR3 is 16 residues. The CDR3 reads CASSQEGQGENSPLHF. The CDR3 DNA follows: TGCGCCAGCAGCCAAGAGGGACAGGGGGAGAATTCACCCCTCCACTTT.

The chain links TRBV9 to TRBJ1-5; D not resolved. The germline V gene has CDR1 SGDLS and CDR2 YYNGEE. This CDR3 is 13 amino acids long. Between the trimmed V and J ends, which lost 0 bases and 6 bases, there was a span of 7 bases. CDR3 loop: CASSVGGSQPQHF. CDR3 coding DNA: TGTGCCAGCAGCGTAGGTGGCAGTCAGCCCCAGCATTTT. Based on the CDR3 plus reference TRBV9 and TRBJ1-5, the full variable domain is DSGVTQTPKHLITATGQRVTLRCSPRSGDLSVYWYQQSLDQGLQFLIQYYNGEERAKGNILERFSAQQFPDLHSELNLSSLELGDSALYFCASSVGGSQPQHFGDGTRLSIL.

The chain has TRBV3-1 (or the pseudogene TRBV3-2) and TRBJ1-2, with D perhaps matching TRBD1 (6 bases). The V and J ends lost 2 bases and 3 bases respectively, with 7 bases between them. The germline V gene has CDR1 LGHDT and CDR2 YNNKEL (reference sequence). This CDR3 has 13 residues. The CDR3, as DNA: TGTGCCAGCAGCCAACAGGGGTACTATGGCTACACCTTC. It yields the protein CASSQQGYYGYTF.